This TCR beta chain appears in the sequencing data of a study of blood T cell repertoires in COVID-19. Study-wide background: There were acute and convalescent COVID-19 samples, and they came from the United States, Italy and Spain.

This clone was detected ten times or more. Authors' methods: Cell counts per sample came from amplifying reference gene primers. Clones were sequenced by immunoSEQ multiplex PCR, and TCRdb holds only the in-frame ones, with some missing. D and trimming were read from the DNA, whereas the V and J calls and clone size are those reported in that table. Among hundreds of thousands of clones listed, approximately 90% were seen once. The CDR3 totals 15 residues. V gave up 0 bases and J gave up 0 bases, with 10 bases separating them. Germline values: CDR1 SGDLS, CDR2 YYNGEE. This sequence originates from a woman aged 50 to 60 who had recovered from COVID-19. The rearrangement links TRBV9 to TRBJ2-7; tentatively, D is TRBD1 (6 bases). Sequencing used peripheral blood. The DNA for the CDR3 is TGTGCCAGCAGCGTAGCTGGGGGCAGCTCCTACGAGCAGTACTTC. As protein: CASSVAGGSSYEQYF.